The present TCR beta chain was sequenced within a study of CD8+CD57+ T cells in acquired aplastic anemia. Study-wide context: The study obtained an average of about 3.2 ug of DNA from sorted CD4+ and CD8+ cells. Findings of the study overall: Patients and controls shared around 30 CD8+ CDR3 sequences.

Sequenced patients had shown CD8+CD57+ cell expansion by flow cytometry. The CDR3 loop spans 14 amino acids. With V trimmed by 5 bases and J by 6 bases, 6 bases remained unmatched. Germline V gene sequence: CDR1 SGHVS, CDR2 FNYEAQ. This clonotype appeared a few times. Its target is unknown. Genomic DNA provided the template from which TCR beta VDJ and CDR3 profiles were obtained. TCRdb called the reads again in MiXCR, with one record for every CDR3 protein. The data show hundreds of thousands of distinct CDR3 sequences, with around 32% seen just once and roughly 0.8% held by the top ten. The V call is TRBV7-6, the J call TRBJ2-5; 10 nucleotides align to TRBD1. Sequencing was done on a sample of sorted CD4+, CD8+, or CD8+CD57+ T cells (not recorded which) from PBMCs. This TCR derives from a human donor with aplastic anemia. CDR3 loop: CASSRTGGTKTQYF. The CDR3 DNA is TGTGCCAGCAGCCGGACAGGGGGTACAAAGACCCAGTACTTC. The full variable domain, with the rest looked up from reference TRBV7-6 and TRBJ2-5, is GAGVSQSPRYKVTKRGQDVALRCDPISGHVSLYWYRQALGQGPEFLTYFNYEAQQDKSGLPNDRFSAERPEGSISTLTIQRTEQRDSAMYRCASSRTGGTKTQYFGPGTRLLVL.